The following is a T cell receptor (beta chain) sequence with its context. The data are from a study of blood T cell repertoires in COVID-19. Study in general: T cells, B-cell-depleted T cells, or PBMCs supplied cDNA or gDNA.

The repertoire was sequenced with immunoSEQ multiplex PCR; TCRdb's copy has only in-frame clones and lacks some. The sample holds about 210,000 clones, about 83% seen once. This CDR3 is 11 amino acids long. Trimming stripped 4 bases from V and 5 bases from J, with 8 bases between. Germline V CDR1 and CDR2: DFQATT, SNEGSKA (reference sequence). This TCR was recovered from a woman in her forties or fifties with acute or convalescent COVID-19. This chain uses TRBV20-1 with TRBJ1-1; the D gene is possibly TRBD1 (5 bases). The specimen was peripheral blood. The CDR3 protein is CSAIRQTEAFF. CDR3 coding DNA: TGCAGTGCTATTAGACAGACTGAAGCTTTCTTT.